This T cell receptor beta chain was recorded in a study of cytomegalovirus exposure and HLA in healthy donors. The study's findings and limits: A subsequent analysis found that TCR clusters from the first cohort also tended to co-occur in the 130 or so validation repertoires, with 90% to 95% of cluster scores above 0.

Only in-frame clones appear in the TCRdb table, and some are missing; sequencing was by immunoSEQ multiplex PCR. The table has tens of thousands of clones, over 85% seen once. CDR3 size: 14 residues. J was trimmed by 4 bases and V by 5 bases; bases with no gene match: 6. Germline CDR1 is SGHVS and CDR2 is FQNEAQ. In regard to this clone: Its antigen remains unknown.

The chain joins TRBV7-8 to TRBJ2-5, with 8 positions matching TRBD1. The sequence derives from a woman aged 18-35 years in good health and CMV-seropositive. The source material was PBMCs. In DNA, the CDR3 is TGTGCCAGCAGCCGTGACAGGGGAAGAGAGACCCAGTACTTC. Its translation: CASSRDRGRETQYF.